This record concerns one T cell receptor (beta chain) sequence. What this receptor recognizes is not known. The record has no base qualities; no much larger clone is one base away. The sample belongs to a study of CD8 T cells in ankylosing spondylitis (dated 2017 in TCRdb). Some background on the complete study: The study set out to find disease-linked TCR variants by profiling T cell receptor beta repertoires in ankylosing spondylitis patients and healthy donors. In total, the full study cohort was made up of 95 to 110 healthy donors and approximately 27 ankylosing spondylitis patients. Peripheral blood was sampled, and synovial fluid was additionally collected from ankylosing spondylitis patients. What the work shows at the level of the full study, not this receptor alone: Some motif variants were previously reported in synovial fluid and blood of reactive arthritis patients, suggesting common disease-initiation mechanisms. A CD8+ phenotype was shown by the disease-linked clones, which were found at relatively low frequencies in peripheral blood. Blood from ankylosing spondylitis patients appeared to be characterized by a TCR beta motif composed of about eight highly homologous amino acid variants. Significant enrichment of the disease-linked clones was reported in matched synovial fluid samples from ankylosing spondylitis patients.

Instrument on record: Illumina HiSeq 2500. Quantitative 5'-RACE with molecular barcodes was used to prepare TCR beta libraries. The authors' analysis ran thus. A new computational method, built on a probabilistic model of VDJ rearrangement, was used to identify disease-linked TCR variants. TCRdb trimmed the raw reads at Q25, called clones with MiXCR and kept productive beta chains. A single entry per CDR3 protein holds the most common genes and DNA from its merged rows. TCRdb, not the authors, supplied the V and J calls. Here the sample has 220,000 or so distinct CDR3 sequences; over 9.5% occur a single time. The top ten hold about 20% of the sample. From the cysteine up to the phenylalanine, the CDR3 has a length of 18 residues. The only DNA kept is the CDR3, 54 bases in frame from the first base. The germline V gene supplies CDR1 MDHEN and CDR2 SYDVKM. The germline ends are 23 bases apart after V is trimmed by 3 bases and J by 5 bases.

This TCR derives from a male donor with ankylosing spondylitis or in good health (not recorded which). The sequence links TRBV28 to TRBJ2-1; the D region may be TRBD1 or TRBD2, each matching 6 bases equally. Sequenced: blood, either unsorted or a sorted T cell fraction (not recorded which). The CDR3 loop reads CASSFPRLVGGRDNEQFF. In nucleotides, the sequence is TGTGCCAGCAGTTTCCCTAGGTTGGTCGGGGGCCGAGACAATGAGCAGTTCTTC.